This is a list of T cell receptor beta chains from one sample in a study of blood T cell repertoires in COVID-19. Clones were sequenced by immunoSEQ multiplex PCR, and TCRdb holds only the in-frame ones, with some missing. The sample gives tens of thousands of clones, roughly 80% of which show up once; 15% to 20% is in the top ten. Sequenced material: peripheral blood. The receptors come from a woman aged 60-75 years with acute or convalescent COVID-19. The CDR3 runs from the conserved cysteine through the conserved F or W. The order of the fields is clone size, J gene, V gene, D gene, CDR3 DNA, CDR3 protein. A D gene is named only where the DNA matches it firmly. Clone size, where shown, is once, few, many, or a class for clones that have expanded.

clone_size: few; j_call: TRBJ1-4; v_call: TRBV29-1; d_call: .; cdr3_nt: TGCAGCGTGACGGAGGGAGGAAAACTGTTTTTT; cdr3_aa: CSVTEGGKLFF
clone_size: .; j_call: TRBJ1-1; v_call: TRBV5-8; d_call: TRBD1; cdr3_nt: TGTGCCAGCAGCCCGGTCCACAGGGGAAACACTGAAGCTTTCTTT; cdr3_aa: CASSPVHRGNTEAFF
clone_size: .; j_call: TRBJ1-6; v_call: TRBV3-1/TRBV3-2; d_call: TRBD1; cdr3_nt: TGTGCCAGCAGCCACGGACAGGGTAATTCACCCCTCCACTTT; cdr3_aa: CASSHGQGNSPLHF
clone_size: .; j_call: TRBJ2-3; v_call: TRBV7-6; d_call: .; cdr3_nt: TGTGCCAGCAGCTTAGTGCGGCAGGGAAGCACAGATACGCAGTATTTT; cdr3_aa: CASSLVRQGSTDTQYF
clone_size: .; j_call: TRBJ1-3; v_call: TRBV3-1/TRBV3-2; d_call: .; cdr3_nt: TGTGCCAGCAGTCACTTCGGCTCTGGAAACACCATATATTTT; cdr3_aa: CASSHFGSGNTIYF
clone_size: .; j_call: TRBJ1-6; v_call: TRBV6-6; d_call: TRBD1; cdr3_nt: TGTGCCAGCAAGGGCGGGACAGGGCATTCACCCCTCCACTTT; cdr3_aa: CASKGGTGHSPLHF
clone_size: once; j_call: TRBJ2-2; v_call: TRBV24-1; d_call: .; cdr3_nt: TGTGCCACCAGTGCCGGACACATGAACACCGGGGAGCTGTTTTTT; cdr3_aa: CATSAGHMNTGELFF
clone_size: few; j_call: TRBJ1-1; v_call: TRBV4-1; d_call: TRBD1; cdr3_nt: TGCGCCAGCAGCCAAGGGCAGGGGGCGATCACTGAAGCTTTCTTT; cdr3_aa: CASSQGQGAITEAFF
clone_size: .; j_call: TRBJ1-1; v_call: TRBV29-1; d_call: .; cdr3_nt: TGCAGCGTTGACCCCTTCGGACAGATGAACACTGAAGCTTTCTTT; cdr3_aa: CSVDPFGQMNTEAFF
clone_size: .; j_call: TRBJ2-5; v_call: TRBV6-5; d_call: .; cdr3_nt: TGTGCCAGCAGTTACTCCGTACCGGGAGTAGAGACCCAGTACTTC; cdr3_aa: CASSYSVPGVETQYF
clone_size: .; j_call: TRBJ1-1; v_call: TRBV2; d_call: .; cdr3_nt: TGTGCAAGCAGGGCCACCTTCTCAATAACGAACACTGAAGCTTTCTTT; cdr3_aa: CASRATFSITNTEAFF